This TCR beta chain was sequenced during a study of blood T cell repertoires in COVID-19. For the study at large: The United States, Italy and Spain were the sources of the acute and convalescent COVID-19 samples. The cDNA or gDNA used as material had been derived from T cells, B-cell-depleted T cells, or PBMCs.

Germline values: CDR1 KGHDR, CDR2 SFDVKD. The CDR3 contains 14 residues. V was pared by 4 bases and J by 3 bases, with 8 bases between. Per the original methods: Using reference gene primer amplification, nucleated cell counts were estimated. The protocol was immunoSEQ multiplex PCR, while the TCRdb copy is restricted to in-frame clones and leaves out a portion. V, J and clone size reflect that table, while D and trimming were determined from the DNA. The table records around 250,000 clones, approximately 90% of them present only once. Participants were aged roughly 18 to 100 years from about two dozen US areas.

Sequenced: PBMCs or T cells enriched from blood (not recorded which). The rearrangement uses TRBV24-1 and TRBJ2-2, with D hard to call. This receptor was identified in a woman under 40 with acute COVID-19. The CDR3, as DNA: TGTGCCACCAGTGAGCCGGGTTACACCGGGGAGCTGTTTTTT. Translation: CATSEPGYTGELFF.